These 29 T cell receptor beta chains were all obtained from the same sample, sequenced in a study of T cells in Graves' hyperthyroidism and ophthalmopathy. TCR beta CDR3 region amplification was performed from RNA transcripts. First-round RT-PCR with HTBI primers amplified the TCR CDR3 region. Using its own MiXCR run on the multiplex PCR reads, TCRdb lists one record per CDR3 protein. The data show approximately 630,000 distinct CDR3 sequences, 16% seen once. Sequencing input: blood. The receptors originated from a woman between 25 and 40 years old with Graves' hyperthyroidism.

The chain couples TRBV9 to TRBJ1-6; 7 nucleotides line up with TRBD1. Germline lookup yields CDR1 SGDLS and CDR2 YYNGEE. V shed 4 bases, J shed 8 bases, and the junction held 6 bases outside the gene matches. The CDR3 is made up of 14 amino acids. CDR3 in amino acids: CASSLRQGDSPLHF. The CDR3 DNA reads as TGTGCCAGCAGCTTACGACAGGGAGATTCACCCCTCCACTTT.

This clonotype was detected ten times or more. The rearrangement links TRBV7-2 to TRBJ2-7; maybe TRBD2 (6 bases). The V end lost 4 bases, the J end lost 3 bases, and 13 bases lay between the germline ends. The V gene's germline CDR1 is SGHTA and CDR2 FQGNSA. CDR3 length: 14 amino acids. In nucleotides, the CDR3 is TGTGCCAGCAGCTCCTGGGGGGAGTTCTACGAGCAGTACTTC. Residues: CASSSWGEFYEQYF.

The gene calls are TRBV25-1 and TRBJ2-5; D is tentatively TRBD1 or TRBD2 (5 bases each). The CDR3 runs 14 residues. Trimming took off 6 bases at V and 0 bases at J, with 11 bases between the two ends. Per the germline V gene, CDR1 is MGHDK and CDR2 is SYGVNS. In DNA, the CDR3 is TGTGCCAGCAGCCCGACAGCGGACCAAGAGACCCAGTACTTC. Amino acid sequence: CASSPTADQETQYF.

This clonotype was recorded a few times. V and J are TRBV25-1 and TRBJ2-1, with 7 bases aligning to TRBD2. Germline values: CDR1 MGHDK, CDR2 SYGVNS. The CDR3 runs to 15 residues. V lost 3 bases and J lost 9; bases outside the gene matches: 11. The CDR3 DNA reads TGTGCCAGCAGTGACATAGTGACTAGCTTCGGTGAGCAGTTCTTC. Amino acid sequence: CASSDIVTSFGEQFF.

This clonotype was seen ten or more times. This chain connects TRBV28 to TRBJ1-1; D ambiguous. Germline V gene data show CDR1 as MDHEN and CDR2 as SYDVKM. Trimming shortened V by 5 bases and J by 3 bases, and 16 bases separated the two germline ends. CDR3 length: 15 amino acids. The CDR3 sequence is CASSLPPGRHTEAFF. The CDR3, as DNA: TGTGCCAGCAGTCTCCCCCCCGGCAGGCACACTGAAGCTTTCTTT.

The chain couples TRBV7-9 to TRBJ1-4, with D perhaps TRBD1 (5 bases). The V gene lost 1 base and the J gene lost 2 bases, with 11 bases spanning the gap. Germline values: CDR1 SEHNR, CDR2 FQNEAQ (reference sequence). This CDR3 region has 16 residues. In DNA, the CDR3 is TGTGCCAGCAGCTTAGGACGGGGGTCTACTAATGAAAAACTGTTTTTT. The encoded protein is CASSLGRGSTNEKLFF.

Ten or more counts support this clonotype. The chain uses TRBV5-1 and TRBJ2-7; TRBD2 matches at 7 bases. Germline V CDR1 and CDR2: SGHRS, YFSETQ. The CDR3 loop spans 15 amino acids. V lost 0 bases and J lost 0; bases outside the gene matches: 3. The CDR3 region is CASSLVSGSSYEQYF. In nucleotides, the CDR3 is TGCGCCAGCAGCTTGGTTAGCGGGTCCTCCTACGAGCAGTACTTC.

The rearrangement joins TRBV30 to TRBJ2-6; D possibly corresponds to TRBD2 (5 bases). The V gene lost 2 bases and the J gene lost 0 bases, with 17 bases spanning the gap. Per the germline V gene, CDR1 is GTSNPN and CDR2 is SVGIG (reference sequence). The CDR3 has 18 residues. The CDR3 spells CAWSPPAGLLSGANVLTF. Written as DNA, the CDR3 is TGTGCCTGGAGTCCCCCCGCGGGTTTGCTCTCTGGGGCCAACGTCCTGACTTTC.

This clonotype was recorded many times. The chain employs TRBV7-3 and TRBJ2-1; maybe TRBD1 (6 bases). CDR3 length: 15 residues. CDR1 and CDR2 from the germline V gene are SGHTA and FQGTGA. Trimming pared 1 base from V and 2 bases from J, leaving 9 bases between. The CDR3 reads CASSLNRVTYNEQFF. The CDR3 coding sequence is TGTGCCAGCAGCTTAAACAGGGTCACCTACAATGAGCAGTTCTTC.

The genes are TRBV29-1 and TRBJ2-7; tentatively, D is TRBD2 (5 bases). CDR1 SQVTM and CDR2 ANQGSEA come from the germline V gene. There are 13 residues in the CDR3. V shed 2 bases and J shed 5 bases, with 13 bases lying between them. This CDR3 reads CSVELPGFHEQYF. CDR3 bases: TGCAGCGTTGAATTACCGGGGTTCCACGAGCAGTACTTC.

This clonotype was found many times. V gene TRBV27 combines with J gene TRBJ1-5; D is unclear. Germline V gives CDR1 MNHEY, CDR2 SMNVEV (reference sequence). The CDR3 has 12 residues. Trimming took off 6 bases at V and 6 bases at J, with 9 bases between the two ends. CDR3 sequence: CASRTGVQPQHF. DNA of the CDR3: TGTGCCAGCAGAACTGGGGTTCAGCCCCAGCATTTT.

This clonotype was seen only a few times. The J gene is TRBJ2-1, the V gene TRBV6-1, with 9 bases fitting TRBD2. The germline V gene encodes CDR1 MNHNS and CDR2 SASEGT. CDR3 length equals 14 residues. Trimming at V came to 4 bases and at J to 4 bases, leaving 2 bases not matched to a gene. CDR3 in DNA: TGTGCCAGCAGTGTAGCGGGAGAATACAATGAGCAGTTCTTC. Protein sequence: CASSVAGEYNEQFF.

This clonotype was observed many times. J is TRBJ2-5 and V is TRBV28, with 9 bases matching TRBD2. J lost 1 base, V lost 8 bases, and 17 bases had no gene match. Germline V gene lookup returns CDR1 MDHEN and CDR2 SYDVKM. CDR3 length: 18 residues. In DNA, the CDR3 is TGTGCCAGCCCCCCCCCTGAGGCTAGCGGGAACATCCAAGAGACCCAGTACTTC. Translated, it gives CASPPPEASGNIQETQYF.

This clonotype was found many times. The J gene is TRBJ1-2, the V gene TRBV2; 7 bases line up with TRBD1. Germline CDR1 reads SNHLY; CDR2 reads FYNNEI. This CDR3 contains 13 residues. With 11 bases clipped from V and 2 bases from J, the junction kept 8 bases outside the gene matches. CDR3 sequence: CAGTPDRNYGYTF. The CDR3 nucleotides are TGTGCCGGCACCCCGGACAGGAACTATGGCTACACCTTC.

This clonotype was seen at least ten times. The chain uses TRBV12-3 or TRBV12-4 and TRBJ2-7, with 10 bases that match TRBD1. CDR3 length: 17 amino acids. The V and J ends lost 6 bases and 2 bases, in that order; junction bases with no gene match: 13. The CDR3 is CASSSSLGQGLTYEQYF. The DNA of the CDR3 is TGTGCCAGCAGCTCGTCACTGGGACAGGGGCTTACCTACGAGCAGTACTTC.

Ten or more counts support this clonotype. This sequence joins TRBV29-1 and TRBJ1-1, with D maybe TRBD1 (5 bases). The CDR3 has 14 residues. Germline values: CDR1 SQVTM, CDR2 ANQGSEA. V was pared by 6 bases and J by 2 bases, with 16 bases between. This CDR3 reads CSVLRQPSNTEAFF. The CDR3 nucleotides read TGCAGCGTACTCCGACAGCCCTCTAACACTGAAGCTTTCTTT.

CDR3 residues: CASSLGGSRGTGELFF. In DNA form, the CDR3 reads TGTGCCAGCAGCTTAGGAGGGAGTCGGGGCACCGGGGAGCTGTTTTTT. V and J are TRBV7-2 and TRBJ2-2, with D perhaps matching TRBD2 (5 bases). Between the trimmed V and J ends, which lost 1 base and 4 bases, there was a span of 13 bases. Per germline, CDR1 SGHTA and CDR2 FQGNSA. The CDR3 runs to 16 residues. Filled out from reference TRBV7-2 and TRBJ2-2, the complete variable domain reads GAGVSQSPSNKVTEKGKDVELRCDPISGHTALYWYRQSLGQGLEFLIYFQGNSAPDKSGLPSDRFSAERTGGSVSTLTIQRTQQEDSAVYLCASSLGGSRGTGELFFGEGSRLTVL.

This clonotype was counted between two and nine times. The rearrangement uses TRBV9 and TRBJ2-1, with a tentative D call TRBD2 (6 bases). Per the germline V gene, CDR1 is SGDLS and CDR2 is YYNGEE. This CDR3 spans 15 amino acids. V gave up 2 bases and J gave up 0 bases, with 9 bases separating them. CDR3 nucleotides: TGTGCCAGCAGCGTCGGCGGGGCCTCCTACAATGAGCAGTTCTTC. Protein: CASSVGGASYNEQFF.

The chain couples TRBV5-4 to TRBJ2-1; TRBD1 aligns across 7 bases. This CDR3 contains 15 residues. CDR1 and CDR2 from the germline V gene are SGHNT and YYREEE (reference sequence). The J segment lost 5 bases and the V segment lost 1 base, leaving 6 bases of the junction unmatched. CDR3: CASSLTGTAHNEQFF. For the CDR3, the DNA is TGTGCCAGCAGCTTGACCGGGACAGCTCACAATGAGCAGTTCTTC.

This clonotype was recorded many times. The CDR3 region has the DNA TGCAGTGTTACCAGGGGGAGCACTGAAGCTTTCTTT. Translating gives CSVTRGSTEAFF. J is TRBJ1-1 and V is TRBV20-1, with 7 nucleotides matching TRBD1. The germline V gene has CDR1 DFQATT and CDR2 SNEGSKA (reference sequence). CDR3 size: 12 residues. The V segment lost 7 bases and the J segment 4 bases; nucleotides outside the gene matches: 6.

This clonotype has a count of ten or more. The genes are TRBV20-1 and TRBJ1-1; unclear D gene. CDR1 DFQATT and CDR2 SNEGSKA come from the germline V gene (reference sequence). Trimming removed 4 bases at V and 1 base at J, with 7 bases between. This CDR3 has 12 amino acids. CDR3 loop: CSATRTNTEAFF. As DNA, the CDR3 is TGCAGTGCTACCCGGACGAACACTGAAGCTTTCTTT.

The chain combines TRBV3-1 with TRBJ1-2; possibly TRBD1 for D (5 bases). The germline V gene encodes CDR1 LGHDT and CDR2 YNNKEL (reference sequence). V was trimmed by 8 bases and J by 8 bases, leaving 18 bases between them. CDR3 length: 13 amino acids. As DNA, the CDR3 is TGTGCCAGCCGGGGGGACTCCCTGAGCGGCTACACCTTC. It specifies CASRGDSLSGYTF.

This clonotype was observed many times. This sequence joins TRBV12-5 and TRBJ2-1; 13 bases are shared with TRBD2. The CDR3 covers 17 residues. V lost 1 base and J lost 7; bases outside the gene matches: 7. Germline V gives CDR1 LGHNT, CDR2 FRNRAP. The CDR3 bases are TGTGCTAGTGGTTTGGCTCCGGGACTAGCGGGGCTGAATGAGCAGTTCTTC. Translation: CASGLAPGLAGLNEQFF.

The sample holds a few counts of this clonotype. The chain uses TRBV11-2 and TRBJ2-1; D is possibly TRBD1 or TRBD2 (5 bases each). V lost 3 bases, J lost 1 base, and 13 bases lay in between. Germline V gene data show CDR1 as SGHAT and CDR2 as FQNNGV. This CDR3 contains 16 residues. CDR3 residues: CASSFLGWGSYNEQFF. CDR3 in DNA: TGTGCCAGCAGCTTTTTAGGTTGGGGGTCCTACAATGAGCAGTTCTTC.

This clonotype showed up many times. The chain couples TRBV30 to TRBJ1-2; no clear D. The CDR3 runs to 13 residues. V lost 4 bases, J lost 4 bases, and 13 bases lay in between. The germline CDR1 and CDR2 sequences are GTSNPN and SVGIG (reference sequence). CDR3: CAWNTALSYGYTF. The DNA of the CDR3 is TGTGCCTGGAATACAGCACTTAGCTATGGCTACACCTTC.

This clonotype occurred many times. This chain uses TRBV2 with TRBJ2-5, with 9 bases lining up with TRBD2. CDR1 and CDR2 (germline): SNHLY, FYNNEI. This CDR3 has 15 residues. The V gene end was trimmed by 6 bases and the J gene end by 5 bases; junction bases not matched to a gene: 10. The CDR3 coding sequence is TGTGCCAGCAGCCTCATGGGGCGGGAGGGGGAGACCCAGTACTTC. Translation gives CASSLMGREGETQYF. Looking up the rest from reference TRBV2 and TRBJ2-5 gives the full variable domain: EPEVTQTPSHQVTQMGQEVILRCVPISNHLYFYWYRQILGQKVEFLVSFYNNEISEKSEIFDDQFSVERPDGSNFTLKIRSTKLEDSAMYFCASSLMGREGETQYFGPGTRLLVL.

The chain combines TRBV6-7 with TRBJ2-7; 7 nucleotides line up with TRBD2. TRBV6-7 is designated an ORF whose function remains uncertain. The J segment lost 2 bases and the V segment lost 5 bases, leaving 6 bases of the junction unmatched. This CDR3 has 14 residues. CDR3 amino acids: CASSKGLPTYEQYF. In nucleotides, the CDR3 is TGTGCCAGCAGTAAGGGACTACCGACCTACGAGCAGTACTTC.

This clonotype has ten or more counts. V gene TRBV30 combines with J gene TRBJ1-1; D uncertain. Trimming left V 4 bases short and J 4 bases short, with 13 bases between. Germline assignment: CDR1 GTSNPN and CDR2 SVGIG (reference sequence). The CDR3 sequence is 13 residues long. The CDR3 is CAWMRLWGTEAFF. CDR3 coding DNA: TGTGCCTGGATGAGGTTATGGGGCACTGAAGCTTTCTTT.

The chain combines TRBV6-1 with TRBJ2-5; D is unclear. V gave up 7 bases and J gave up 1 base, with 19 bases separating them. This CDR3 has 16 amino acids. Germline lookup yields CDR1 MNHNS and CDR2 SASEGT. In DNA, the CDR3 is TGTGCCAGCACTCCCGAGGTTGCGGTCGCCCAAGAGACCCAGTACTTC. Protein: CASTPEVAVAQETQYF.